Listed here is a single T cell receptor (beta chain). This entry comes from a study of shared T cell receptors in the human thymus. Clones were sequenced by immunoSEQ multiplex PCR, and TCRdb holds only the in-frame ones, with some missing. Here the sample spans about 400,000 clones, more than 85% being singletons. The CDR3 sequence is 14 residues long. The germline V gene has CDR1 SGHDT and CDR2 YYEEEE. V was clipped by 2 bases and J by 5 bases, with 10 bases between them. This clonotype was obtained from a human donor. Specimen: thymocytes. V is TRBV5-6 and J is TRBJ2-2; unclear D gene. Here the CDR3 DNA reads TGTGCCAGCAGCTTTGCAGTTCTTACCGGGGAGCTGTTTTTT. Translating gives CASSFAVLTGELFF.